The 3 T cell receptor beta chains given below trace back to one sample, sequenced in a study of cytomegalovirus exposure and HLA in healthy donors. TCRdb's copy holds only in-frame clones and misses some; the assay was immunoSEQ multiplex PCR. The sample has about 140,000 clones, roughly 86% seen once; the top ten hold approximately 1.4%. The sample comprised PBMCs. Receptors originate from a woman younger than 45 in good health and CMV-seronegative.

The J gene is TRBJ1-2, the V gene TRBV6-5, with 8 bases lining up with TRBD1. Germline V gene data show CDR1 as MNHEY and CDR2 as SVGAGI. Trimming cost V 6 bases and J 7 bases; bases outside gene matches: 10. The CDR3 is 14 residues long. CDR3: CASSPFGQGFGYTF. CDR3 nucleotide sequence: TGTGCCAGCAGCCCGTTTGGACAGGGATTTGGCTACACCTTC.

The rearrangement joins TRBV6-1 to TRBJ1-2, with unresolved D. V lost 4 bases, J lost 8 bases, and 14 bases lay in between. The CDR3 has 13 amino acids. Germline loops: CDR1 MNHNS, CDR2 SASEGT. CDR3 sequence: CASSATPGRGYTF. The CDR3 region has the DNA TGTGCCAGCAGTGCGACTCCCGGGAGGGGCTACACCTTC.

The chain uses TRBV6-5 and TRBJ1-1, with D maybe TRBD1 (5 bases). Trimming removed 6 bases from V and 5 bases from J, with 13 bases in between. CDR3 length: 13 amino acids. Looked up from germline, CDR1 is MNHEY and CDR2 is SVGAGI. CDR3 in DNA: TGTGCCAGCAGCCGCGGCCAGGGAACTGAAGCTTTCTTT. The encoded protein is CASSRGQGTEAFF.